This T cell receptor beta chain was found in a study of cytomegalovirus exposure and HLA in healthy donors. Study in general: Tens of millions of unique TCRs, all from HLA-typed donors, were included in an early release of the data.

A note on this clone: Its target is unknown.

V shed 3 bases and J shed 8 bases, with 21 bases lying between them. Germline V gives CDR1 SGHRS, CDR2 YFSETQ. The CDR3 is 16 amino acids. PCR primers comprised 60 Vbeta and 13 Jbeta primers. Authors' processing steps: In a later analysis, around 10 million of approximately 86 million unique beta chains occurred in at least two donors. Some clones are missing from TCRdb's copy, which holds only in-frame ones; the method was immunoSEQ multiplex PCR. The V and J calls and clone size are taken from that table; D and trimming were inferred from the DNA. Among 250,000 to 350,000 clones listed, 80% were seen once. Study results and caveats: The authors excluded some V segments, including TRBV6-2 and TRBV6-3, as indistinguishable.

The gene calls are TRBV5-1 and TRBJ2-1, with D possibly being TRBD1 (6 bases). The sequence was obtained from a girl aged 2-10 years in good health and CMV-seronegative. The specimen sequenced was PBMCs. The CDR3 nucleotides read TGCGCCAGCAGCTACCTAGACAGGTTAATAGTCGATGAGCAGTTCTTC. Translated: CASSYLDRLIVDEQFF.